These T cell receptor beta chains were read from a single sample in a study of identical twins. Each CDR3 protein gets one entry after TCRdb re-called the 5' RACE reads with MiXCR. Of about 720,000 distinct CDR3 sequences in the sample, more than 6.5% were seen once. This sample also appeared in a second study, on yellow fever vaccine responses in identical twins.

The sequenced material came from PBMCs. The receptors were sampled from a woman in her late teens or twenties in good health. Both conserved end residues are part of each CDR3. Fields, in order: D gene, J gene, V gene, clone size, CDR3 DNA, CDR3 protein. A D gene is named only where the DNA matches it firmly. Rows may omit the clone size; those that give it use once, few, many or a size class.

. TRBJ2-2 TRBV4-2 . TGTGCCAGCAGCCAACTATCGACGTCGACCGGGGAGCTGTTTTTT CASSQLSTSTGELFF
TRBD2 TRBJ2-1 TRBV12-3/TRBV12-4 many TGTGCCAGCGGGACTAGCGGGGGCGGTGAGCAGTTCTTC CASGTSGGGEQFF
TRBD2 TRBJ2-3 TRBV6-5 many TGTGCCAGCAGTTTGCTAGCGGGAGGGCGAGATACGCAGTATTTT CASSLLAGGRDTQYF
. TRBJ2-1 TRBV5-5 few TGTGCCAGCAGCACGGGACGAACTCTGGCTAATGAGCAGTTCTTC CASSTGRTLANEQFF
. TRBJ2-7 TRBV3-1 many TGTGCCAGCAGCCACGACGTATCCTACGAGCAGTACTTC CASSHDVSYEQYF
. TRBJ2-2 TRBV24-1 . TGTGCCACCAGTGATTTAGCGACATCGAACACCGGGGAGCTGTTTTTT CATSDLATSNTGELFF
TRBD2 TRBJ2-1 TRBV9 many TGTGCTAGCAGCGTAGCGGGAGGGTCCTACAATGAGCAGTTCTTC CASSVAGGSYNEQFF
. TRBJ2-7 TRBV5-1 . TGCGCCAGCAGCACGGTTGTAGGGGCCTACGAGCAGTACTTC CASSTVVGAYEQYF
. TRBJ1-1 TRBV3-1 many TGTGCCAGCAGCCAACCAGGTACGGGCACTGAAGCTTTCTTT CASSQPGTGTEAFF
. TRBJ2-1 TRBV6-5 few TGTGCCAGCAGTTACTTGGGGCTAGCGTTAGGGGAGTTCTTC CASSYLGLALGEFF
. TRBJ1-6 TRBV3-1 many TGTGCCAGCAGCCAAGGGACCAACAATTCACCCCTCCACTTT CASSQGTNNSPLHF
TRBD1 TRBJ2-7 TRBV29-1 . TGCAGCGTTCTTCACCCCCGGGACAGGTCGGACGAGCAGTACTTC CSVLHPRDRSDEQYF
. TRBJ2-3 TRBV12-3/TRBV12-4 many TGTGCCAGCAGTTTCCTTCGGACAGATACGCAGTATTTT CASSFLRTDTQYF
. TRBJ2-5 TRBV10-2 . TGCGCCAGCAGTGAGAGGGGGTTTGAGGGGCCCAAGGCTTTTGAGACCCAGTACTTC CASSERGFEGPKAFETQYF
. TRBJ2-5 TRBV12-3/TRBV12-4 . TGTGCCAGCAGTTTTGCAAATGGAAGTCCGGGACTTCCCCCAGAGACCCAGTACTTC CASSFANGSPGLPPETQYF
. TRBJ2-7 TRBV7-9 many TGTGCCAGCAGCTTCGACCACGGGACATTACCCTACGAGCAGTACTTC CASSFDHGTLPYEQYF
. TRBJ1-1 TRBV6-2/TRBV6-3 few TGTGCCAGCACTGAGAAGGACAGACTGAACACTGAAGCTTTCTTT CASTEKDRLNTEAFF
. TRBJ2-2 TRBV7-2 . TGTGCCAGCAGCTTACGCGTATCTACCCTCACCGGGGAGCTGTTTTTT CASSLRVSTLTGELFF
. TRBJ2-7 TRBV6-1 many TGTGCCAGCAGTGAAGCTTACGAGCAGTACTTC CASSEAYEQYF
. TRBJ2-7 TRBV20-1 few TGCAGTGCTGGGGGGGGCAGGCACTACGAGCAGTACTTC CSAGGGRHYEQYF
TRBD2 TRBJ2-3 TRBV7-2 . TGTGCCAGCAGTATTCCCCATGGCGGGGGAGGAGAAGATACGCAGTATTTT CASSIPHGGGGEDTQYF
. TRBJ2-3 TRBV4-3 few TGCGCCAGCAGCCACCAAAGACCGGGACAAGATTTATCAGATACGCAGTATTTT CASSHQRPGQDLSDTQYF
. TRBJ2-7 TRBV28 few TGTGCCAGCAGCCGAAGGGGCTTCTACGAGCAGTACTTC CASSRRGFYEQYF
. TRBJ1-1 TRBV20-1 many TGCAGTGCTTTCCGGCGGTCCATGAACACTGAAGCTTTCTTT CSAFRRSMNTEAFF
. TRBJ2-3 TRBV21-1 few TGTGCCAGCAGCAAGAGGAGACAGGACCCCACAGATACGCAGTATTTT CASSKRRQDPTDTQYF
. TRBJ2-7 TRBV12-3/TRBV12-4 . TGTGCCAGCAGTACAGGGTTGCCCTCCTACGAGCAGTACTTC CASSTGLPSYEQYF
TRBD1 TRBJ2-7 TRBV3-1 . TGTGCCAGCAGCCGGACAGGGAAGGTTAACGAGCAGTACTTC CASSRTGKVNEQYF
. TRBJ1-2 TRBV5-1 many TGCGCCAGCAGCTTGGAAGTGGCTAACTATGGCTACACCTTC CASSLEVANYGYTF
. TRBJ1-5 TRBV18 few TGTGCCATCAATCCGATAGGGGTGCAGCCCCAGCATTTT CAINPIGVQPQHF
. TRBJ2-7 TRBV4-3 . TGCGCCAGCAGCCAGATTCAGGGGAGGGAGCAGTACTTC CASSQIQGREQYF
TRBD2 TRBJ2-5 TRBV25-1 . TGTGCCAGCAGTGATCAGCGGGAGTACCAAGAGACCCAGTACTTC CASSDQREYQETQYF
. TRBJ2-3 TRBV29-1 few TGCAGCGTCCGGCTGACAGATACGCAGTATTTT CSVRLTDTQYF
. TRBJ1-1 TRBV20-1 few TGCAGTGCTAGTTCAATGACACTAGACCACACTGAAGCTTTCTTT CSASSMTLDHTEAFF
. TRBJ1-5 TRBV5-1 many TGCGCCAGCAGCTTCGACAGCCCTAGCAATCAGCCCCAGCATTTT CASSFDSPSNQPQHF
TRBD2 TRBJ2-7 TRBV3-1 few TGTGCCAGCAGCCAACTAGCGGGAGAGAGCGAGCAGTACTTC CASSQLAGESEQYF
. TRBJ2-3 TRBV25-1 few TGTGCCAGCAGTGACGTCTCCCCACAAGGAGATACGCAGTATTTT CASSDVSPQGDTQYF
. TRBJ2-7 TRBV7-9 . TGTGCCAGCAGCCTCTCGACTGTCTACGAGCAGTACTTC CASSLSTVYEQYF
. TRBJ2-3 TRBV12-3/TRBV12-4 . TGTGCCAGCAGCCCCGGTCGGGGTAGCGCCACAGATACGCAGTATTTT CASSPGRGSATDTQYF
TRBD1 TRBJ1-2 TRBV6-5 few TGTGCCAGCAGTTTCACGGGACAGGGGGCCCTCGGCTACACCTTC CASSFTGQGALGYTF
. TRBJ1-5 TRBV30 . TGTGCCTGGAGTGGACTGGGCCGGGAGCCCCAGCATTTT CAWSGLGREPQHF
. TRBJ2-7 TRBV7-2 many TGTGCCAGCAGCTCGGGACGGGTCTACGAGCAGTACTTC CASSSGRVYEQYF
. TRBJ2-7 TRBV6-2/TRBV6-3 few TGTGCCAGCAGTCGGACAGAGGTTGCCTACGAGCAGTACTTC CASSRTEVAYEQYF
. TRBJ2-1 TRBV12-3/TRBV12-4 many TGTGCCAGCAGTTTCCGCGGTGAGCAGTTCTTC CASSFRGEQFF
. TRBJ1-1 TRBV12-3/TRBV12-4 many TGTGCCAGCAGCCGCCACGTTGGAACCACGAACACTGAAGCTTTCTTT CASSRHVGTTNTEAFF
. TRBJ2-2 TRBV7-3 few TGTGCCAGCAGCTTATTGCCCGGGACCGAGAACACCGGGGAGCTGTTTTTT CASSLLPGTENTGELFF
TRBD2 TRBJ2-5 TRBV29-1 few TGCAGCGCTGAAGCTAGCGGGAGGGCGGAGACCCAGTACTTC CSAEASGRAETQYF
. TRBJ2-7 TRBV12-3/TRBV12-4 . TGTGCCAGCAGCCCGGACGGACCCTACGAGCAGTACTTC CASSPDGPYEQYF
TRBD2 TRBJ2-2 TRBV25-1 few TGTGCCAGCAGTGAAACCGCCGGGGGGGCCACCGGGGAGCTGTTTTTT CASSETAGGATGELFF
TRBD2 TRBJ2-3 TRBV20-1 . TGCAGTGCAACTCCGAGCGGGACTAGCGGAGATACGCAGTATTTT CSATPSGTSGDTQYF
. TRBJ2-7 TRBV20-1 . TGCAGTGCTAGAGAGTTTTGGACAGAGGGGACCTACGAGCAGTACTTC CSAREFWTEGTYEQYF
TRBD1 TRBJ2-7 TRBV3-1 few TGTGCCAGCAGCCAAGCTTCGGTTTTACAGGGGAGAGGCTACGAGCAGTACTTC CASSQASVLQGRGYEQYF
TRBD2 TRBJ2-7 TRBV29-1 many TGCAGCTGTAGCGGGAGGCTTTCCTACGAGCAGTACTTC CSCSGRLSYEQYF
TRBD1 TRBJ1-1 TRBV15 . TGTGCCACCAGCAGAAGGACAGGGGCCCGGATCTTT CATSRRTGARIF
TRBD1 TRBJ2-1 TRBV2 . TGTGCCAGCAGACAGACAGGGGGCTACAATGAGCAGTTCTTC CASRQTGGYNEQFF